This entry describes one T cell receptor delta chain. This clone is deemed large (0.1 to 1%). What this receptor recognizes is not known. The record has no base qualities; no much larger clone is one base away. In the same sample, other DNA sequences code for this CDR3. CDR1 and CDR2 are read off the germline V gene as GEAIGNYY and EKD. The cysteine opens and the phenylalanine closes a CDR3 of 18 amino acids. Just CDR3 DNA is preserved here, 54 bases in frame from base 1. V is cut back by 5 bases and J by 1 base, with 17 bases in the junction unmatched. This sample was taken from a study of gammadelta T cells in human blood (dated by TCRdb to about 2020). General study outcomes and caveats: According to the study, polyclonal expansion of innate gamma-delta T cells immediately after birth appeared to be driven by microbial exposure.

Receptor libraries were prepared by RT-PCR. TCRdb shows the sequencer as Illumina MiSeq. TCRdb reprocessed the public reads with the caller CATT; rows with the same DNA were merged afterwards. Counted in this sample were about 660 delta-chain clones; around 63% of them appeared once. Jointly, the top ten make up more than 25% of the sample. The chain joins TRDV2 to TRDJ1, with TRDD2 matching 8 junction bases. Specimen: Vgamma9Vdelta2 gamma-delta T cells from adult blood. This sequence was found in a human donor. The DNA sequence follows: TGTGCCTGTGCCAGCCTAACTTCCTACAATCGCGGCACCGATAAACTCATCTTT. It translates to CACASLTSYNRGTDKLIF.